What follows are 15 T cell receptor beta chains derived from one specimen sequenced in a study of T cells in Graves' hyperthyroidism and ophthalmopathy. Amplification targeted TCR beta CDR3 regions from RNA transcripts. The HTBI primer set served for first-round RT-PCR of the TCR CDR3. TCRdb used MiXCR to reprocess the multiplex PCR reads, holding one entry per CDR3 protein. The table has roughly 800,000 distinct CDR3 sequences, over 35% seen once. The sequenced sample consisted of blood. The receptors were sampled from a man between 18 and 29 years old with Graves' hyperthyroidism.

V usage is TRBV10-1 and J usage is TRBJ1-1, with D tentatively TRBD1 (5 bases). V was clipped by 2 bases and J by 2 bases, with 12 bases between them. Germline V gene lookup returns CDR1 WNHNN and CDR2 SYGVQD (reference sequence). The CDR3 sequence is 15 residues long. The CDR3 DNA reads TGCGCCAGCAGTGAGGGGGGGAGAGGAAACACTGAAGCTTTCTTT. Encoded protein: CASSEGGRGNTEAFF.

Concerning this clonotype itself: This may be a read error, as it is one base from a much larger clone. The chain is built from TRBV10-3 and TRBJ1-6, with 7 bases that match TRBD1. CDR1 and CDR2 from the germline V gene are ENHRY and SYGVKD. The ends lost 10 bases at V and 6 bases at J; junction bases unmatched: 9. The CDR3 has 14 residues. This CDR3 reads CASRQGVPNSPLHF. DNA for the CDR3: TGTGCCAGCCGACAGGGCGTACCTAATTCACCCCTCCACTTT.

The CDR3 bases are TGTGCCAGCAGCCAAAGGGGACAGGCGCCCTCCTACGAGCAGTACTTC. Translated: CASSQRGQAPSYEQYF. This chain uses TRBV9 with TRBJ2-7; 8 nucleotides line up with TRBD1. The V and J ends lost 4 bases and 0 bases, in that order; junction bases with no gene match: 9. CDR1 is SGDLS and CDR2 is YYNGEE in the germline V gene. The CDR3 totals 16 residues.

V usage is TRBV29-1 and J usage is TRBJ1-1, with a possible D match to TRBD1 (5 bases). CDR1 is SQVTM, CDR2 ANQGSEA, per germline. V lost 8 bases to trimming and J lost 5 bases, with 12 bases between them. The CDR3 sequence is 11 residues long. The CDR3 sequence is CSTWGTTEAFF. CDR3 DNA sequence: TGCAGCACCTGGGGCACTACTGAAGCTTTCTTT.

The rearrangement joins TRBV9 to TRBJ2-5; no firm D call. The germline gives CDR1 SGDLS, CDR2 YYNGEE. V was trimmed by 0 bases and J by 3 bases, leaving 9 bases between them. The CDR3 is 14 residues long. CDR3 region: CASSVGERKETQYF. The CDR3 DNA reads as TGTGCCAGCAGCGTAGGGGAAAGGAAAGAGACCCAGTACTTC. Supplemented by reference TRBV9 and TRBJ2-5, the full variable domain reads DSGVTQTPKHLITATGQRVTLRCSPRSGDLSVYWYQQSLDQGLQFLIQYYNGEERAKGNILERFSAQQFPDLHSELNLSSLELGDSALYFCASSVGERKETQYFGPGTRLLVL.

This clonotype was recorded at least ten times. The chain carries TRBV19 and TRBJ1-1; possibly TRBD1 for D (5 bases). The CDR3 consists of 12 residues. Germline values: CDR1 LNHDA, CDR2 SQIVND (reference sequence). Between the trimmed V and J ends, which lost 9 bases and 5 bases, there was a span of 13 bases. For the CDR3, the DNA is TGTGCCAGCCGGCGGGGGTTTACTGAAGCTTTCTTT. Translated, it gives CASRRGFTEAFF.

V is TRBV15 and J is TRBJ2-5; D may correspond to TRBD1 or TRBD2 (5 bases each). Germline CDR1 reads LNHNV; CDR2 reads YYDKDF (reference sequence). V lost 5 bases to trimming and J lost 5 bases, with 12 bases between them. This CDR3 contains 13 residues. Written as DNA, the CDR3 is TGTGCCACCAGCCGGGTTTGGGGGGAGACCCAGTACTTC. Translated: CATSRVWGETQYF.

This clonotype was seen at least ten times. J is TRBJ1-1 and V is TRBV29-1; possibly TRBD1 for D (6 bases). The germline V gene encodes CDR1 SQVTM and CDR2 ANQGSEA. V was shortened by 7 bases and J by 0 bases, with 12 bases between the two germline ends. This CDR3 has 13 residues. CDR3 region: CSANRDMNTEAFF. The CDR3, as DNA: TGCAGCGCCAACAGGGACATGAACACTGAAGCTTTCTTT.

The rearrangement uses TRBV19 and TRBJ2-7; D remains unclear. Per the germline V gene, CDR1 is LNHDA and CDR2 is SQIVND (reference sequence). This CDR3 has 15 amino acids. V dropped 1 base and J dropped 2 bases, with 12 bases sitting between them. CDR3 coding DNA: TGTGCCAGTAGTATAGGCCCCGGAGCGACCTACGAGCAGTACTTC. Its protein product is CASSIGPGATYEQYF.

This clonotype turned up a few times. This chain links TRBV11-2 with TRBJ2-7; tentative D call: TRBD1 (5 bases). The V end was cut by 5 bases, the J end by 4 bases, with 21 bases between. The CDR3 length is 16 residues. Germline CDR1 SGHAT, CDR2 FQNNGV. DNA of the CDR3: TGTGCCAGCAGCCCCGCGCAGGTTTCAGGGTGGTACGAGCAGTACTTC. Protein sequence: CASSPAQVSGWYEQYF. The full variable domain, its missing parts supplied by reference TRBV11-2 and TRBJ2-7, is EAGVAQSPRYKIIEKRQSVAFWCNPISGHATLYWYQQILGQGPKLLIQFQNNGVVDDSQLPKDRFSAERLKGVDSTLKIQPAKLEDSAVYLCASSPAQVSGWYEQYFGPGTRLTVT.

The DNA for the CDR3 is TGTGCCAGCAGCCCCCCGGGACTCCTCTCGACCCAGTACTTC. Protein sequence: CASSPPGLLSTQYF. The gene calls are TRBV6-5 and TRBJ2-5; D is perhaps TRBD2 (6 bases). V lost 6 bases to trimming and J lost 7 bases, with 18 bases between them. Germline lookup yields CDR1 MNHEY and CDR2 SVGAGI. The CDR3 covers 14 residues.

This clonotype was detected many times. The chain is built from TRBV7-9 and TRBJ2-7, with 10 bases aligning to TRBD2. Germline V gives CDR1 SEHNR, CDR2 FQNEAQ (reference sequence). V shed 4 bases, J shed 3 bases, and the junction held 0 bases outside the gene matches. The CDR3 contains 13 residues. This chain's CDR3 is CASSSSGSYEQYF. The CDR3 DNA reads TGTGCCAGCAGCTCTAGCGGGAGCTACGAGCAGTACTTC.

The chain couples TRBV2 to TRBJ2-2, with D possibly matching TRBD1 (6 bases). CDR1 and CDR2 from the germline V gene are SNHLY and FYNNEI. Trimming took 6 bases from V and 4 from J, leaving 12 bases between them. This CDR3 has 14 amino acids. CDR3 sequence reads: CASSVRGSTGELFF. The DNA for the CDR3 is TGTGCCAGCAGCGTCAGGGGTTCCACCGGGGAGCTGTTTTTT.

The rearrangement links TRBV5-1 to TRBJ1-5; tentatively, D is TRBD1 (5 bases). V was shortened by 0 bases and J by 5 bases, with 12 bases between the two germline ends. Per the germline V gene, CDR1 is SGHRS and CDR2 is YFSETQ. The CDR3 spans 15 residues. The CDR3 region is CASSLDRGADQPQHF. DNA for the CDR3: TGCGCCAGCAGCTTGGATCGAGGGGCCGATCAGCCCCAGCATTTT.

This chain links TRBV12-3 or TRBV12-4 with TRBJ1-5; tentatively, D is TRBD1 (6 bases). This CDR3 is built from 16 residues. Trimming pared 5 bases from V and 1 base from J, leaving 15 bases between. CDR3 nucleotide sequence: TGTGCCAGCAGTAGGGGGGGGATGGGGAGCAATCAGCCCCAGCATTTT. It specifies CASSRGGMGSNQPQHF.